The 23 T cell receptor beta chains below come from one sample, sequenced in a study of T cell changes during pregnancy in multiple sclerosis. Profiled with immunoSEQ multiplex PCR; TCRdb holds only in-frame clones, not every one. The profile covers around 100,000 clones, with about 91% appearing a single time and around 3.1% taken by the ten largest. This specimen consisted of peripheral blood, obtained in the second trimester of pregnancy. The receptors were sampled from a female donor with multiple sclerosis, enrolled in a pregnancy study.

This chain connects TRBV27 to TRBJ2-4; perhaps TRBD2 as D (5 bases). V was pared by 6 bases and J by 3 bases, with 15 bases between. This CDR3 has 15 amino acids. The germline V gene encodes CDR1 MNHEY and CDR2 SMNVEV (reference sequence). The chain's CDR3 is CASSTITGDKNIQYF. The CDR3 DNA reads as TGTGCCAGCAGCACTATTACCGGGGACAAAAACATTCAGTACTTC.

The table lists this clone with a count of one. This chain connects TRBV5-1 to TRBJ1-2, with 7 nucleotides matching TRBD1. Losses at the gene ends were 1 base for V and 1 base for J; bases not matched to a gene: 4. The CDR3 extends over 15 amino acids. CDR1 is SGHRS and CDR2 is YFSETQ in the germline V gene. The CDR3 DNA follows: TGCGCCAGCAGCTTGCGGACAGGATTTAACTATGGCTACACCTTC. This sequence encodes CASSLRTGFNYGYTF.

The CDR3 protein is CASSLFSRYGELFF. Here the CDR3 DNA reads TGTGCCAGCAGTCTATTCTCTCGGTACGGGGAGCTGTTTTTT. The chain recombines TRBV6-1 with TRBJ2-2; D remains unclear. Trimming pared 5 bases from V and 7 bases from J, leaving 14 bases between. This CDR3 region has 14 residues. CDR1 is MNHNS and CDR2 is SASEGT in the germline V gene.

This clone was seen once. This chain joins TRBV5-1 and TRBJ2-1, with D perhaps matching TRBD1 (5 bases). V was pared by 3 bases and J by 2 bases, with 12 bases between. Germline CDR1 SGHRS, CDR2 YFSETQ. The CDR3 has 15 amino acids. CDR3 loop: CASSSDSLTYNEQFF. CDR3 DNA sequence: TGCGCCAGCAGCTCTGACAGCCTCACCTACAATGAGCAGTTCTTC.

The CDR3 coding sequence is TGTGCCATCAGTGGGGGACTAGCGGAAGTCACAGATACGCAGTATTTT. Translated, it gives CAISGGLAEVTDTQYF. The gene calls are TRBV10-3 and TRBJ2-3; 11 bases fit TRBD2. This CDR3 is 16 amino acids long. Germline values: CDR1 ENHRY, CDR2 SYGVKD. Losses at the gene ends were 4 bases for V and 2 bases for J; bases not matched to a gene: 5.

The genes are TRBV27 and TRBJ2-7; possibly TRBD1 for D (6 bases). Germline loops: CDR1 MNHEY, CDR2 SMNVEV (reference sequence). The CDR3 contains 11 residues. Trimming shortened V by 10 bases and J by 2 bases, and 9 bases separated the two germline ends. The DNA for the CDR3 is TGTGCCAACCGACAGGCCTACGAGCAGTACTTC. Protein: CANRQAYEQYF.

The CDR3 DNA reads as TGTGCCAGCAGACAAACGACAGGGGGCTACGAGCAGTACTTC. It translates to CASRQTTGGYEQYF. The V gene is TRBV6-6, the J gene TRBJ2-7, with 9 bases fitting TRBD1. The V gene's germline CDR1 is MNHNY and CDR2 SVGAGI (reference sequence). V gave up 6 bases and J gave up 3 bases; unmatched junction bases: 6. The CDR3 has 14 amino acids.

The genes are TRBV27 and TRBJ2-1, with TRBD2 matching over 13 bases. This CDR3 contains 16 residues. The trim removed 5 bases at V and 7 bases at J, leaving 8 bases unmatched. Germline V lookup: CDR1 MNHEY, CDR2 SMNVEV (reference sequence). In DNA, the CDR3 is TGTGCCAGCAGTCGGACTAGCGGGAGCATGGGGAATGAGCAGTTCTTC. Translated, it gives CASSRTSGSMGNEQFF.

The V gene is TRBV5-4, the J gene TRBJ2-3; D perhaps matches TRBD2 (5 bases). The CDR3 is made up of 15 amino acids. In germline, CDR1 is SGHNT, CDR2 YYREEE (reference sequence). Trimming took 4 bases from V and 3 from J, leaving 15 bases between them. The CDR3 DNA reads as TGTGCCAGCAGCCTTGCGCCACGCGGGACAGATACGCAGTATTTT. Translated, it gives CASSLAPRGTDTQYF.

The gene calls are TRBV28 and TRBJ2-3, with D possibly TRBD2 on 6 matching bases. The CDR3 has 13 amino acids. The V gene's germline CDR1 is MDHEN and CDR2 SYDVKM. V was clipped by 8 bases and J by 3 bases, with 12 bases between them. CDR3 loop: CASFEGLTDTQYF. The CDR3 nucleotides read TGTGCCAGCTTCGAGGGACTTACAGATACGCAGTATTTT. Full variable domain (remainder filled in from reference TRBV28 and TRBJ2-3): DVKVTQSSRYLVKRTGEKVFLECVQDMDHENMFWYRQDPGLGLRLIYFSYDVKMKEKGDIPEGYSVSREKKERFSLILESASTNQTSMYLCASFEGLTDTQYFGPGTRLTVL.

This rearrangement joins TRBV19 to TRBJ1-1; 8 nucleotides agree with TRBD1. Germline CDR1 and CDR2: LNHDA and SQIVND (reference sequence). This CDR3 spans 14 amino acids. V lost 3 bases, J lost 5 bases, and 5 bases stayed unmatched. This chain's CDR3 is CASSIQGADTEAFF. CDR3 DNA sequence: TGTGCCAGTAGTATTCAGGGGGCAGATACTGAAGCTTTCTTT.

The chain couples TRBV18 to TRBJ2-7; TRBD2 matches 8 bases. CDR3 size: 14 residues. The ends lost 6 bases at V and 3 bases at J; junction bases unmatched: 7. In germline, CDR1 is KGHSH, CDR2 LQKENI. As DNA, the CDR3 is TGTGCCAGCTCCCCTAGACTAGCGTACTACGAGCAGTACTTC. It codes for CASSPRLAYYEQYF.

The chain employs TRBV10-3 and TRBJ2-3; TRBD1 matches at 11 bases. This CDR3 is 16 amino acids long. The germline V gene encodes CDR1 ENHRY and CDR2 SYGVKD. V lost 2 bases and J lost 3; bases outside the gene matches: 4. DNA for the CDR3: TGTGCCATCAGTGAGCCCGGACAGGGGGCAACAGATACGCAGTATTTT. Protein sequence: CAISEPGQGATDTQYF.

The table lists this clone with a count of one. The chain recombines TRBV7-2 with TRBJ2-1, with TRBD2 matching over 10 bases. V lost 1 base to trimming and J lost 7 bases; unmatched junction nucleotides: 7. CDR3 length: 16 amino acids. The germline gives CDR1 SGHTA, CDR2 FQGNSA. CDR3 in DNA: TGTGCCAGCAGCTTAGAAGCGGGAGGGCCTCGGAATGAGCAGTTCTTC. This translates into CASSLEAGGPRNEQFF.

Here the CDR3 DNA reads TGTGCCAGCACCGAAGTAGGGGCCTATGGCTACACCTTC. The encoded protein is CASTEVGAYGYTF. J is TRBJ1-2 and V is TRBV28; D perhaps matches TRBD1 (5 bases). Looked up from germline, CDR1 is MDHEN and CDR2 is SYDVKM. The CDR3 has 13 residues. V was clipped by 7 bases and J by 4 bases, with 13 bases between them.

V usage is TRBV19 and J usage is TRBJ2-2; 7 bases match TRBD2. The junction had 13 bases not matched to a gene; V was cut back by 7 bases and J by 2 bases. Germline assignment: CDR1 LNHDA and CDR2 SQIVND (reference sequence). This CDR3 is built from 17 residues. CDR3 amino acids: CASIGDYSGGNTGELFF. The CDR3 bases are TGTGCCAGTATAGGGGACTACTCGGGAGGTAACACCGGGGAGCTGTTTTTT.

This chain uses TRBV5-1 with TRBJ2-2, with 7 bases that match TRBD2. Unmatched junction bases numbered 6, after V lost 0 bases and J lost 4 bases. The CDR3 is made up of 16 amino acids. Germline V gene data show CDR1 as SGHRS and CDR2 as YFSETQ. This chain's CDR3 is CASSLEIAGLTGELFF. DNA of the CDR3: TGCGCCAGCAGCTTGGAAATAGCGGGCCTCACCGGGGAGCTGTTTTTT.

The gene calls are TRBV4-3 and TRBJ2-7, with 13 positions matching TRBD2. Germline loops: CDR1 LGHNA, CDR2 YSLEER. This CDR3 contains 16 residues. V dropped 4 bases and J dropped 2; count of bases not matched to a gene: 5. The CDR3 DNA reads TGCGCCAGCAGCCCCTGGACTAGCGGGAGCCCCTACGAGCAGTACTTC. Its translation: CASSPWTSGSPYEQYF.

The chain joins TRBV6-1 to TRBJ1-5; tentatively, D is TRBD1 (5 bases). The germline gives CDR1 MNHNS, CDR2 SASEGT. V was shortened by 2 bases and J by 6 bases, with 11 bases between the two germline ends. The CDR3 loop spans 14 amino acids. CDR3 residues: CASSEMNRPQPQHF. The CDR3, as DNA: TGTGCCAGCAGTGAAATGAACAGGCCTCAGCCCCAGCATTTT.

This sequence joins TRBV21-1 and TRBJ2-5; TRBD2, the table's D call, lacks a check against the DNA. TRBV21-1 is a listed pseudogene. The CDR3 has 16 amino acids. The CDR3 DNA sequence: TGTGCCAGCAGCCGACTAGCGGGAGCCCGACAAGAGACCCAGTACTTC. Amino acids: CASSRLAGARQETQYF.

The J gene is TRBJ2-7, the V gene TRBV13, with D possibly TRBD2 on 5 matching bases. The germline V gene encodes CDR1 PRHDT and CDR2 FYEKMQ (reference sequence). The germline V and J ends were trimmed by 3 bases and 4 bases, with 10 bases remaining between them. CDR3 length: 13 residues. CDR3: CASSLSGLYEQYF. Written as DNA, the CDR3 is TGTGCCAGCAGCTTGTCGGGGTTATACGAGCAGTACTTC. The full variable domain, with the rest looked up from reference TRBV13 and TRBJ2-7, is AAGVIQSPRHLIKEKRETATLKCYPIPRHDTVYWYQQGPGQDPQFLISFYEKMQSDKGSIPDRFSAQQFSDYHSELNMSSLELGDSALYFCASSLSGLYEQYFGPGTRLTVT.

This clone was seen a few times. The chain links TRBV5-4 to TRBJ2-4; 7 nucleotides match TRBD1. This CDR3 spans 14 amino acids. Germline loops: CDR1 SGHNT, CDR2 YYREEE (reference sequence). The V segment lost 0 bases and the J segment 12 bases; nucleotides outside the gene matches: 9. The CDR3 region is CASSLERQGENQYF. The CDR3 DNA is TGTGCCAGCAGCTTGGAACGACAGGGAGAGAATCAGTACTTC.

The CDR3 DNA sequence: TGTGCCAGCAGCTTGGGGACAGCTAGCAATCAGCCCCAGCATTTT. This gives the protein CASSLGTASNQPQHF. The chain uses TRBV7-2 and TRBJ1-5; TRBD1 matches 7 bases. The V segment lost 3 bases and the J segment 0 bases; nucleotides outside the gene matches: 2. The germline V gene has CDR1 SGHTA and CDR2 FQGNSA. The CDR3 is 15 residues long.